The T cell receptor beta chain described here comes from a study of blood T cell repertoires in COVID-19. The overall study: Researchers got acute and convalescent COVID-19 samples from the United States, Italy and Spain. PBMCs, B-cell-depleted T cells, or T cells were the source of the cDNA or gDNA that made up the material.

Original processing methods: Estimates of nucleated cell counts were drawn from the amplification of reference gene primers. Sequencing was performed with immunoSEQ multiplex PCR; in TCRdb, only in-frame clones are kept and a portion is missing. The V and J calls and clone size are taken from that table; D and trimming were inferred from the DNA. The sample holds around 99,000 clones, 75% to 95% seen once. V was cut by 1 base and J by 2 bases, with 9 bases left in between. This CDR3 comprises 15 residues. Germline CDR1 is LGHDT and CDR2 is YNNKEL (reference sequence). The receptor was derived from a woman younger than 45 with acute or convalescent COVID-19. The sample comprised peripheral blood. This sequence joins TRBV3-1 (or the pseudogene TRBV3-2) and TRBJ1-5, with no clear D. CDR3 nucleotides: TGTGCCAGCAGCCAAGGGAGGCAGGGCAATCAGCCCCAGCATTTT. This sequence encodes CASSQGRQGNQPQHF.